This T cell receptor (beta chain) stems from a study of T cells in Graves' hyperthyroidism and ophthalmopathy. Template material for amplifying TCR beta CDR3 regions consisted of RNA transcripts. A set of HTBI primers served as the primers for a first-round RT-PCR of the TCR CDR3. One entry per CDR3 protein results from TCRdb running MiXCR on the multiplex PCR reads. The sample gives some 550,000 distinct CDR3 sequences, around 16% of which show up once; approximately 3.5% is in the top ten. Trimming left V 0 bases short and J 9 bases short, with 10 bases between. The CDR3 is 13 amino acids. Germline-derived CDR1 and CDR2 are SGHNT and YYREEE (reference sequence). Enrolled ophthalmopathy patients presented with a Clinical Activity Score of at least 3, a NOSPECS grade of at least 4, and disease duration under 3 months. Patients with uncontrolled infections, other autoimmune diseases, pregnancy or lactation were excluded.

A word on this clonotype: Its antigen is as yet unknown.

Study conclusions and caveats: A 13 V-J model separated ophthalmopathy from stable hyperthyroidism.

The sequence was collected from a woman in her forties with Graves' ophthalmopathy. The sample was blood. The chain recombines TRBV5-4 with TRBJ2-1, with D possibly TRBD2 on 5 matching bases. The CDR3 nucleotides read TGTGCCAGCAGCTTGGCCGAGGGCAGTGAGCAGTTCTTC. It is translated as CASSLAEGSEQFF.